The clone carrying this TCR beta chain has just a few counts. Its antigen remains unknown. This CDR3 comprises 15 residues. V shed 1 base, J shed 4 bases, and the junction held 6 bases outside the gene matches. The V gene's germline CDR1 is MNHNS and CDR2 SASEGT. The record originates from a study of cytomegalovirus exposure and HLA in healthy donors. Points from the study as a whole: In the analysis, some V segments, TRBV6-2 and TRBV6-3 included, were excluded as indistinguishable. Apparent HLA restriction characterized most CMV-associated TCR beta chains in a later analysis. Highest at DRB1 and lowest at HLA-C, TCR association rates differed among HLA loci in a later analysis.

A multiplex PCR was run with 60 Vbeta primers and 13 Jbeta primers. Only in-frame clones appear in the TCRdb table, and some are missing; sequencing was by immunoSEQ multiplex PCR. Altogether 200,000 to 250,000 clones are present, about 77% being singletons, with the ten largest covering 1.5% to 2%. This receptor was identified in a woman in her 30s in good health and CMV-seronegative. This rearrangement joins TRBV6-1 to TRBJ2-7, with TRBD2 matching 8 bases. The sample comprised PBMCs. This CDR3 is CASSEGPLAEYEQYF. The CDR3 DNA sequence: TGTGCCAGCAGTGAAGGTCCACTAGCGGAATACGAGCAGTACTTC.